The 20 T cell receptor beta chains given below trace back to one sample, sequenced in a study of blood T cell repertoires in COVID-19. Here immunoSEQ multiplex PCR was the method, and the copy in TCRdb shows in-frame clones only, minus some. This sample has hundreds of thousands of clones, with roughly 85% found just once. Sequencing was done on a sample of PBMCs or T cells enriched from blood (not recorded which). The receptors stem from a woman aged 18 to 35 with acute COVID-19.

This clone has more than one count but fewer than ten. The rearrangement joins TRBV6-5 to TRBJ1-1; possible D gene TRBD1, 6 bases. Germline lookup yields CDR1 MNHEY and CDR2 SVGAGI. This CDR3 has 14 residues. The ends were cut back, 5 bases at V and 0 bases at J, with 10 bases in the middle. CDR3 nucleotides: TGTGCCAGCAGTCCTGACAGGCTGAACACTGAAGCTTTCTTT. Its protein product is CASSPDRLNTEAFF.

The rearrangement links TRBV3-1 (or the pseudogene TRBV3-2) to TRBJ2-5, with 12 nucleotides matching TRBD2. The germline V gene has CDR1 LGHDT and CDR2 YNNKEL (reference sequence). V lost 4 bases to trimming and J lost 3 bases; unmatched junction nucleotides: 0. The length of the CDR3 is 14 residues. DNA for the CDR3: TGTGCCAGCAGCCGACTAGCGGGGGAAGAGACCCAGTACTTC. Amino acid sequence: CASSRLAGEETQYF.

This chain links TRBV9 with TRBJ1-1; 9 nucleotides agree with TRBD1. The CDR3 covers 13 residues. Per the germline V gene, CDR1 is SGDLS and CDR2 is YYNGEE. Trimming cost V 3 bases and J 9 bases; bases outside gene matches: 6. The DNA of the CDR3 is TGTGCCAGCAGCGAAACCGGACAGGGGAAAGCTTTCTTT. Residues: CASSETGQGKAFF.

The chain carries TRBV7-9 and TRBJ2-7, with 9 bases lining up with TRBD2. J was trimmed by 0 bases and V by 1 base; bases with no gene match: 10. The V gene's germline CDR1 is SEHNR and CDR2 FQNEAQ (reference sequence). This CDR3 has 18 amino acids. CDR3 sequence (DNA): TGTGCCAGCAGCTTAGGCCTAGCGGGACCCGGAGGCTCCTACGAGCAGTACTTC. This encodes CASSLGLAGPGGSYEQYF.

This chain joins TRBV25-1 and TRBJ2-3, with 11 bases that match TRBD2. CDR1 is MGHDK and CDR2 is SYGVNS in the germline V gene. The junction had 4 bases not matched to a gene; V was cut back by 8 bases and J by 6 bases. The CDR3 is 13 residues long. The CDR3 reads CASSLAGADTQYF. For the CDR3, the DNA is TGTGCCAGCTCACTAGCGGGAGCTGATACGCAGTATTTT.

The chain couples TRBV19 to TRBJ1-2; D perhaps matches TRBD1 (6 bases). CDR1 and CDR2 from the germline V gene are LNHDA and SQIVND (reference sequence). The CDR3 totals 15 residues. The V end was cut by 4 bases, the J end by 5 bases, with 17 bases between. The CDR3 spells CASSTYAGAEYGYTF. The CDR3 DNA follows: TGTGCCAGTAGTACCTACGCAGGGGCGGAATATGGCTACACCTTC.

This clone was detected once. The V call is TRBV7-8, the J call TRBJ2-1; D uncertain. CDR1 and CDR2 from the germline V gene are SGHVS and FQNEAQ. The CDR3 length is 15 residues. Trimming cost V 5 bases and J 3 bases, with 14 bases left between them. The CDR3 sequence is CASSPPSVNYNEQFF. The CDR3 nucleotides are TGTGCCAGCAGCCCGCCGAGCGTAAACTACAATGAGCAGTTCTTC.

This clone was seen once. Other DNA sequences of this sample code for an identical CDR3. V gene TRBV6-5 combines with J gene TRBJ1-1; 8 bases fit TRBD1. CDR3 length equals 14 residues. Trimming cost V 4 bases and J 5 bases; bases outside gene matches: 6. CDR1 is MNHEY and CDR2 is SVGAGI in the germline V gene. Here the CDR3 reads CASSSGQGGTEAFF. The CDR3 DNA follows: TGTGCCAGCAGTTCCGGACAGGGAGGGACTGAAGCTTTCTTT.

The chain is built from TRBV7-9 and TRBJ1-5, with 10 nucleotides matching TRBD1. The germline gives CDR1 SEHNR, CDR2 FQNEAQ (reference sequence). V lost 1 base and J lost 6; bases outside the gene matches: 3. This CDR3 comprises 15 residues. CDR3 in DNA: TGTGCCAGCAGCTTAGGACAGGGGGCAGGTCAGCCCCAGCATTTT. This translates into CASSLGQGAGQPQHF.

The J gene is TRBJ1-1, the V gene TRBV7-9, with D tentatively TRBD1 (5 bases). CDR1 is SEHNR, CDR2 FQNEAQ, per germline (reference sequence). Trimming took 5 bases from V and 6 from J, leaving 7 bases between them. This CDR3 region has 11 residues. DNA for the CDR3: TGTGCCAGCAGCCCAGGGTCTGAAGCTTTCTTT. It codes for CASSPGSEAFF. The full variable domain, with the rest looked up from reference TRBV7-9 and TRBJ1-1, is DTGVSQNPRHKITKRGQNVTFRCDPISEHNRLYWYRQTLGQGPEFLTYFQNEAQLEKSRLLSDRFSAERPKGSFSTLEIQRTEQGDSAMYLCASSPGSEAFFGQGTRLTVV.

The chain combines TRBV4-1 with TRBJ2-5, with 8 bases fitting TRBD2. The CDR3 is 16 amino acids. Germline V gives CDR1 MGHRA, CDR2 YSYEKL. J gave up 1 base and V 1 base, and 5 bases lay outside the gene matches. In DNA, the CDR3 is TGCGCCAGCAGCCAAGGAAGTCTAGCGGGCCAAGAGACCCAGTACTTC. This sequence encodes CASSQGSLAGQETQYF.

The CDR3 DNA reads TGTGCCAGTAGTATGGATTCTAGCGGGGGCCTCGATACGCAGTATTTT. Translating gives CASSMDSSGGLDTQYF. The chain recombines TRBV19 with TRBJ2-3; TRBD2 agrees at 10 bases. In germline, CDR1 is LNHDA, CDR2 SQIVND (reference sequence). V shed 3 bases, J shed 6 bases, and the junction held 9 bases outside the gene matches. The CDR3 totals 16 residues.

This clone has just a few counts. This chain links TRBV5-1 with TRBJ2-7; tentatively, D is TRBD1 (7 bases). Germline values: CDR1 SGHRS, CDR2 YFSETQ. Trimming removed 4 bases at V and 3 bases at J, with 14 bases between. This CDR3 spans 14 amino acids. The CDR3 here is CASSQRGTDYEQYF. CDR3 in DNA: TGCGCCAGCAGCCAACGCGGGACAGACTACGAGCAGTACTTC.

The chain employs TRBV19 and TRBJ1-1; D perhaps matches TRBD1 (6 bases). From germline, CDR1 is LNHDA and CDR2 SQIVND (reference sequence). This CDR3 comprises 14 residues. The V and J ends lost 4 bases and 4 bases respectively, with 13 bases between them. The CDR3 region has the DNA TGTGCCAGTAGTACACAGGGCACGAGCACTGAAGCTTTCTTT. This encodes CASSTQGTSTEAFF.

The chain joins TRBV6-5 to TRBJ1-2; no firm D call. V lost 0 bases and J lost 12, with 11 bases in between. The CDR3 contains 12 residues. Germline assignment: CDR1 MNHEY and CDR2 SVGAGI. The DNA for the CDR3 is TGTGCCAGCAGTTACTCGGGGAGTGGTAACACCTTC. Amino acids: CASSYSGSGNTF.

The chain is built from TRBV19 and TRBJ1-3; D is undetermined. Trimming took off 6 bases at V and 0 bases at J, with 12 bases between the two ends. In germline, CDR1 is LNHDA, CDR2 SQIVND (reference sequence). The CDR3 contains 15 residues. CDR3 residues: CASREDTYSGNTIYF. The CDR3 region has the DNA TGTGCCAGTAGAGAAGACACTTACTCTGGAAACACCATATATTTT.

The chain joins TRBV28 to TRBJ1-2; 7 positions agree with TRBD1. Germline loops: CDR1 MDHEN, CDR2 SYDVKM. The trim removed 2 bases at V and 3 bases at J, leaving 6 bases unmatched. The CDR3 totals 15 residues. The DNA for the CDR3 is TGTGCCAGCAGTTTACCCGGCAGGGGGTACTATGGCTACACCTTC. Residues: CASSLPGRGYYGYTF.

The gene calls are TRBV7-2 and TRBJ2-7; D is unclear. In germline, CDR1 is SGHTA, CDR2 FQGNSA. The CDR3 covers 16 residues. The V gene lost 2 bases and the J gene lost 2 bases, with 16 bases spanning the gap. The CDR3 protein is CASSLRQTTITYEQYF. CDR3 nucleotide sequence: TGTGCCAGCAGCTTACGCCAAACTACGATAACCTACGAGCAGTACTTC.

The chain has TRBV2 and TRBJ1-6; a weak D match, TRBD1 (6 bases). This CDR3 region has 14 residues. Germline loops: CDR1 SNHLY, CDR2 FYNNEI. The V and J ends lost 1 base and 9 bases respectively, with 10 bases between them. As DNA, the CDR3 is TGTGCCAGCAGTGAAGACAGGGTGGCTTCACCCCTCCACTTT. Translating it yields CASSEDRVASPLHF.

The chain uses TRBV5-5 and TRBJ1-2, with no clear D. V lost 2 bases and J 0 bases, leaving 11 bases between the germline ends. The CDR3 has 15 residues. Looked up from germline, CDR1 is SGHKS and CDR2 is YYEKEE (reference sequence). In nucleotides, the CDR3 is TGTGCCAGCAGCTTTTGGGAGGGAACTAACTATGGCTACACCTTC. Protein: CASSFWEGTNYGYTF.